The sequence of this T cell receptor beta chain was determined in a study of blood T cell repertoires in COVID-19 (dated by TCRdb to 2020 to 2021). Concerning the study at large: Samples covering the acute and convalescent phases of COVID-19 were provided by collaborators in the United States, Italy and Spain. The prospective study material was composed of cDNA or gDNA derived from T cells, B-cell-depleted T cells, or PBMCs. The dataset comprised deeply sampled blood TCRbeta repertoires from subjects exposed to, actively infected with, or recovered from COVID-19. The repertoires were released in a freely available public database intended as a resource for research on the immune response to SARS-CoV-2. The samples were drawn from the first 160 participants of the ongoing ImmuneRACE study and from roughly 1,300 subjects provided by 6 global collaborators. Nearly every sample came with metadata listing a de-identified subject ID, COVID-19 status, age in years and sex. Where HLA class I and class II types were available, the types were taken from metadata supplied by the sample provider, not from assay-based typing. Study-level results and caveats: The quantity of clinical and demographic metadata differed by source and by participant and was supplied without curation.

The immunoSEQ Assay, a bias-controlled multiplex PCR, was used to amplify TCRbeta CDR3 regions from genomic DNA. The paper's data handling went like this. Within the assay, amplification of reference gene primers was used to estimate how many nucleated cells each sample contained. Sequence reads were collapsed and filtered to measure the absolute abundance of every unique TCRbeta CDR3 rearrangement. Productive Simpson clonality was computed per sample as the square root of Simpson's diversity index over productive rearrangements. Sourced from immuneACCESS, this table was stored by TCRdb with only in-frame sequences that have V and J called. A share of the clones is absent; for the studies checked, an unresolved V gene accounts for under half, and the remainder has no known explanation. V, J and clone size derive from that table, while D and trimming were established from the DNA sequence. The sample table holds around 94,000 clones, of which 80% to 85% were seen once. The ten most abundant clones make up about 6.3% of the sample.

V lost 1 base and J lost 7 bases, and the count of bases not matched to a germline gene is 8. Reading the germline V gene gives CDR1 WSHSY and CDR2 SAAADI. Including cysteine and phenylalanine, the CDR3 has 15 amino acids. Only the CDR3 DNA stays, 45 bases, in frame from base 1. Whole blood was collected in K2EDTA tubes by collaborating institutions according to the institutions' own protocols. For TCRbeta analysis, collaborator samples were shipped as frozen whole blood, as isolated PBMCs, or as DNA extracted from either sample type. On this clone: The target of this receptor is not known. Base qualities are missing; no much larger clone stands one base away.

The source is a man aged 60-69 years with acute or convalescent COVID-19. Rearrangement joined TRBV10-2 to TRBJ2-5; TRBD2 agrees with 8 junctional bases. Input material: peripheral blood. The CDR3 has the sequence CASSEWRGAPGTQYF. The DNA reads TGCGCCAGCAGTGAGTGGCGGGGGGCCCCGGGGACCCAGTACTTC.